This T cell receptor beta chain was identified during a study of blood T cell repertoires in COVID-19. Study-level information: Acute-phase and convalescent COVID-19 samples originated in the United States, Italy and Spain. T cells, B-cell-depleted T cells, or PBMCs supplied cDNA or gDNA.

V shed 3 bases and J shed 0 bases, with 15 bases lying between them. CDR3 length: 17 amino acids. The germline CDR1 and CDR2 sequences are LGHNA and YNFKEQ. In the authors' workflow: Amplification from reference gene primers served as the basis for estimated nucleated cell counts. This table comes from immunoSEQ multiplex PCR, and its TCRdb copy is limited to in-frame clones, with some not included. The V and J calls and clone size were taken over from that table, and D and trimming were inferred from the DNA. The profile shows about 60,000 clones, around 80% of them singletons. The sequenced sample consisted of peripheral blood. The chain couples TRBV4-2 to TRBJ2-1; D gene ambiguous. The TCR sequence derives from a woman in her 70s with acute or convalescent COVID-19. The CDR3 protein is CASSQTRKSSSYNEQFF. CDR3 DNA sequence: TGTGCCAGCAGCCAGACAAGAAAGTCGAGCTCCTACAATGAGCAGTTCTTC.